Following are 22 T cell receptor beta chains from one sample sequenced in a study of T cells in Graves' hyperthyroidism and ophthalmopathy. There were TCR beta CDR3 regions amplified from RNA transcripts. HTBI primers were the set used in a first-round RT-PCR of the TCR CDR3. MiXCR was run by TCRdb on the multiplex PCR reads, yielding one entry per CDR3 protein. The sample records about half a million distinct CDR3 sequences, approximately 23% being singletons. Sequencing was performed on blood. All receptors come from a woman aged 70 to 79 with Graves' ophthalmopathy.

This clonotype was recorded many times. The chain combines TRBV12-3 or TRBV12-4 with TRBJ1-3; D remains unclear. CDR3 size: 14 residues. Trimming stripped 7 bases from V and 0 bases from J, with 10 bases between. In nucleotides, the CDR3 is TGTGCCAGCAAGCGGTTGAGCTCTGGAAACACCATATATTTT. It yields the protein CASKRLSSGNTIYF.

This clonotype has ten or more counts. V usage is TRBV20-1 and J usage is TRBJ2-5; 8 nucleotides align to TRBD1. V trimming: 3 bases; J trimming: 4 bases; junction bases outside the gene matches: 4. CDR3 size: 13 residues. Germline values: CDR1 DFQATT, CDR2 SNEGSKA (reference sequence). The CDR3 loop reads CSARTGALETQYF. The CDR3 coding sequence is TGCAGTGCTAGGACAGGGGCTTTAGAGACCCAGTACTTC.

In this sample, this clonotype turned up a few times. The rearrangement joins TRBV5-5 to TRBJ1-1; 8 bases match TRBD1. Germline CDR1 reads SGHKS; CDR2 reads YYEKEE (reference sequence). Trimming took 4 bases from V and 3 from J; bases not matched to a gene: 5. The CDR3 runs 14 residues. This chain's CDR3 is CASSRTGTDTEAFF. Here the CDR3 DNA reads TGTGCCAGCAGCCGGACAGGGACGGACACTGAAGCTTTCTTT.

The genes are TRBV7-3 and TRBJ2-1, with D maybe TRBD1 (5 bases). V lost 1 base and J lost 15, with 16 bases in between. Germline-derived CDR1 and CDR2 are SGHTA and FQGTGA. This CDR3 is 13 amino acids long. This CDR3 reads CASSLNVETGPFF. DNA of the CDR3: TGTGCCAGCAGCTTAAACGTAGAAACAGGACCGTTCTTC. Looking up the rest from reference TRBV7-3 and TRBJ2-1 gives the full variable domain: GAGVSQTPSNKVTEKGKYVELRCDPISGHTALYWYRQSLGQGPEFLIYFQGTGAADDSGLPNDRFFAVRPEGSVSTLKIQRTERGDSAVYLCASSLNVETGPFFGPGTRLTVL.

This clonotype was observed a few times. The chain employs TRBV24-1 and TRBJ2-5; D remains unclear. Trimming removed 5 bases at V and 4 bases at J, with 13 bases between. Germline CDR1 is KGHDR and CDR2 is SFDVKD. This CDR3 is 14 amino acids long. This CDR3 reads CATSGGSSLETQYF. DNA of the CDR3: TGTGCCACCAGTGGAGGCAGCAGTCTAGAGACCCAGTACTTC.

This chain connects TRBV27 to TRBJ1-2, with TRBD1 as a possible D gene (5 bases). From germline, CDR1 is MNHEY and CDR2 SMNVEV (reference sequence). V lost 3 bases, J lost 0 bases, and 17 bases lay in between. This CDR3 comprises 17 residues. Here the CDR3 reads CASSFKGRMTTNYGYTF. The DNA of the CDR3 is TGTGCCAGCAGTTTCAAGGGACGGATGACAACTAACTATGGCTACACCTTC.

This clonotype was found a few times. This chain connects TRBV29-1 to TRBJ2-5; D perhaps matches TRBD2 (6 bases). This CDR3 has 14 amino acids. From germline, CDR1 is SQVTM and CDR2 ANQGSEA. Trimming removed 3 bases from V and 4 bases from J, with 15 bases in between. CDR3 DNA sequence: TGCAGCGTTGAGCACGGGGTGGGGGGAGAGACCCAGTACTTC. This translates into CSVEHGVGGETQYF. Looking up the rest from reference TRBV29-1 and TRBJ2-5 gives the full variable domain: SAVISQKPSRDICQRGTSLTIQCQVDSQVTMMFWYRQQPGQSLTLIATANQGSEATYESGFVIDKFPISRPNLTFSTLTVSNMSPEDSSIYLCSVEHGVGGETQYFGPGTRLLVL.

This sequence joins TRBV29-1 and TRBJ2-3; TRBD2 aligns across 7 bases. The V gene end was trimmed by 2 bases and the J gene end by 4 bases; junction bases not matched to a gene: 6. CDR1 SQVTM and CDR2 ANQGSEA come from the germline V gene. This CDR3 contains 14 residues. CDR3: CSVERPGGADTQYF. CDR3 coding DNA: TGCAGCGTTGAAAGGCCGGGAGGTGCAGATACGCAGTATTTT.

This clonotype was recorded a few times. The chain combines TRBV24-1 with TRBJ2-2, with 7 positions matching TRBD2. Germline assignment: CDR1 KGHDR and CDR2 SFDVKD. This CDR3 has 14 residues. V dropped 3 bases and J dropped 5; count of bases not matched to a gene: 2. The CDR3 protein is CATSDVGGTGELFF. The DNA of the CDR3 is TGTGCCACCAGTGATGTGGGGGGGACCGGGGAGCTGTTTTTT.

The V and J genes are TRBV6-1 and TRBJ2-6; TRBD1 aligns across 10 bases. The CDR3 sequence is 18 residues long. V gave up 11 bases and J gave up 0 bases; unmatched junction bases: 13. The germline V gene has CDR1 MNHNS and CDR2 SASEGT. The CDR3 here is CASYTQTGGSSGANVLTF. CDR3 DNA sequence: TGTGCCTCATACACCCAGACAGGGGGCTCCTCTGGGGCCAACGTCCTGACTTTC.

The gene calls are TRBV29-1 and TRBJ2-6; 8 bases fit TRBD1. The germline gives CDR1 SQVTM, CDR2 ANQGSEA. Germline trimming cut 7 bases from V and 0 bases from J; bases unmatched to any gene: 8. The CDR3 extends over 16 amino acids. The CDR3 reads CSAGQGRGSGANVLTF. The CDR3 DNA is TGCAGCGCCGGACAGGGCCGGGGCTCTGGGGCCAACGTCCTGACTTTC. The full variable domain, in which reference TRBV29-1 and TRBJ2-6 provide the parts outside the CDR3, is SAVISQKPSRDICQRGTSLTIQCQVDSQVTMMFWYRQQPGQSLTLIATANQGSEATYESGFVIDKFPISRPNLTFSTLTVSNMSPEDSSIYLCSAGQGRGSGANVLTFGAGSRLTVL.

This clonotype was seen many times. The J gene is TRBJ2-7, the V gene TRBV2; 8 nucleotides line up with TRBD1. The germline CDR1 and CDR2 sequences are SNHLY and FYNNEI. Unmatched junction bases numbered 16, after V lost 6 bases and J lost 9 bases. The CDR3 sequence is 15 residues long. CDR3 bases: TGTGCCAGCAGAGAGGACAGGGCCCACCAGCTCGGGCAGTACTTC. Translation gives CASREDRAHQLGQYF.

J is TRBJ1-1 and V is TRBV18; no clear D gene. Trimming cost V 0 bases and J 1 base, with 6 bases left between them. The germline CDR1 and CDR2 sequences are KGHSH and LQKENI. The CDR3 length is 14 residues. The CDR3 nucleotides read TGTGCCAGCTCACCACCAGTGGGGAACACTGAAGCTTTCTTT. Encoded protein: CASSPPVGNTEAFF.

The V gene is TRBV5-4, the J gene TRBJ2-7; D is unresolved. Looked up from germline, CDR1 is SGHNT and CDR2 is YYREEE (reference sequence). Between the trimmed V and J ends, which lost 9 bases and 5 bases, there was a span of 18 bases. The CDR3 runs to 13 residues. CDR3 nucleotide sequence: TGTGCCACCTCTAAGGACCTGGTCAACGAGCAGTACTTC. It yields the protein CATSKDLVNEQYF.

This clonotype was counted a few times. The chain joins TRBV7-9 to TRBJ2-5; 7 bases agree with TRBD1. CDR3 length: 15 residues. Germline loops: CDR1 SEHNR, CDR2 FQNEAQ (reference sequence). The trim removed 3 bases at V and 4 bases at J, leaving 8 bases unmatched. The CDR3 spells CASSFSGRGLETQYF. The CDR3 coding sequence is TGTGCCAGCAGCTTTAGTGGCAGGGGGTTAGAGACCCAGTACTTC.

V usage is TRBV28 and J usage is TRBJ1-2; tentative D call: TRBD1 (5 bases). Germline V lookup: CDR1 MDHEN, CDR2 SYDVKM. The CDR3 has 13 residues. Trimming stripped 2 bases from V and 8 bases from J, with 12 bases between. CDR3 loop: CASSLGAPWGYTF. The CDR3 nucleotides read TGTGCCAGCAGTTTAGGGGCGCCTTGGGGCTACACCTTC.

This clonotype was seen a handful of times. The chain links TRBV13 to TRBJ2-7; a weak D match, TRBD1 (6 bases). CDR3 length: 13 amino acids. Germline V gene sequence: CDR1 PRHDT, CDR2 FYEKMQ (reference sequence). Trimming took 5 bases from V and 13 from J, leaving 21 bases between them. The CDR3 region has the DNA TGTGCCAGCAGCCCACCGGACAGCCCTACGCGCTACTTC. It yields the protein CASSPPDSPTRYF.

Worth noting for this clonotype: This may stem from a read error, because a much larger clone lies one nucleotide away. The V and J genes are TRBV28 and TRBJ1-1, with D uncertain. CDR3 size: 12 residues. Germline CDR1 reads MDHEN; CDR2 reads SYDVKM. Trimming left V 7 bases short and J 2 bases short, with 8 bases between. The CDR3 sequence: CASTAINTEAFF. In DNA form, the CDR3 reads TGTGCCAGCACAGCAATAAACACTGAAGCTTTCTTT.

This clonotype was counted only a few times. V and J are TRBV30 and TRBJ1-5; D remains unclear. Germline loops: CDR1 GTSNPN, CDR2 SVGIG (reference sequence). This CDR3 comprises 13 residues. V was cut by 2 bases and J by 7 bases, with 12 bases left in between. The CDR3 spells CAWSTGVGQPQHF. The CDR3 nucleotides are TGTGCCTGGAGTACCGGGGTAGGCCAGCCCCAGCATTTT.

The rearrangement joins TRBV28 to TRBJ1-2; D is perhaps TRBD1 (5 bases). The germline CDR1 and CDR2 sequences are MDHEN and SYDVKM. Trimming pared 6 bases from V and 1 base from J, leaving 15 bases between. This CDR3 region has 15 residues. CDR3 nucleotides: TGTGCCAGCAGCAGTAGCGACAGTCTTAACTATGGCTACACCTTC. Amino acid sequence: CASSSSDSLNYGYTF.

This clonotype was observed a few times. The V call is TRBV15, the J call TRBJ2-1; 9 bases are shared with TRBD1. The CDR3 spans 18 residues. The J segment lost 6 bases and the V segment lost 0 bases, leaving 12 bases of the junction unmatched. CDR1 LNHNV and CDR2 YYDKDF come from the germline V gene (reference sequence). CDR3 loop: CATSRDVGTGSVINEQFF. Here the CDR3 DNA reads TGTGCCACCAGCAGAGATGTCGGGACAGGGTCGGTTATCAATGAGCAGTTCTTC.

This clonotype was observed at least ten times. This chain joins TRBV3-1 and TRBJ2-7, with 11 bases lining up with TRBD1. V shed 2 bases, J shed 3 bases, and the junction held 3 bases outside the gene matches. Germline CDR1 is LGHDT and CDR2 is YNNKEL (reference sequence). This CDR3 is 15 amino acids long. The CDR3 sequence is CASSQPGQGDYEQYF. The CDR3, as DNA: TGTGCCAGCAGCCAACCGGGACAGGGGGACTACGAGCAGTACTTC.